This T cell receptor (beta chain) was retrieved from a study of somatic mutations in cytotoxic T cells in rheumatoid arthritis. Study-level information: Nearly 100% purity was obtained when some V beta antibody-stained T-cell populations were flow-sorted; these included V beta1+ cells sequenced for TCRB. Study-level points and caveats: CD8+ T-cell clonality showed no significant difference between rheumatoid arthritis patients and age-matched healthy controls. Adjustment for multiple comparisons was not applied to the slight TRBV07 underrepresentation observed in rheumatoid arthritis patients.

To note about this clone: What it recognizes is unknown.

The V gene end was trimmed by 3 bases and the J gene end by 1 base; junction bases not matched to a gene: 7. The CDR3 extends over 16 amino acids. CDR1 GTSNPN and CDR2 SVGIG come from the germline V gene (reference sequence). The protocol was immunoSEQ multiplex PCR, while the TCRdb copy is restricted to in-frame clones and leaves out a portion. The sample has some 10,000 clones; over 65% are singletons. The sample consisted of CD8+ T cells sorted from blood. The genes are TRBV30 and TRBJ2-5; 11 nucleotides match TRBD2. The receptor comes from a man aged 55 to 70 in good health. CDR3 bases: TGTGCCTGGAGGACATTACTAGCGGGGGCCCAAGAGACCCAGTACTTC. Its translation is CAWRTLLAGAQETQYF.